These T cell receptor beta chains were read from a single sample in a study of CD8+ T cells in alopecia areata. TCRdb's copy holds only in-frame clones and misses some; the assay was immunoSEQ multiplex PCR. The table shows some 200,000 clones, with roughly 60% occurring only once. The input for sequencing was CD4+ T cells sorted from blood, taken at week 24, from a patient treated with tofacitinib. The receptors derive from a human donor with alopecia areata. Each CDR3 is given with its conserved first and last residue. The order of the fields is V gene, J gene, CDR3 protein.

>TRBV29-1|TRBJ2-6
CSVEVLSGANVLTF
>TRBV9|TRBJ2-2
CASSVAEEGASTGELFF
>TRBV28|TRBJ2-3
CASRRLPGLARSSTDTQYF
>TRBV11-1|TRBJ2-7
CASSWDGFTYEQYF
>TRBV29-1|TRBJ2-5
CSVGGVAAQETQYF
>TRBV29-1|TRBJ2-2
CSVTGLGNTGELFF
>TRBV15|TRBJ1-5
CATSRVAGSNQPQHF
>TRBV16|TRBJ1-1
CASSLGGENTEAFF
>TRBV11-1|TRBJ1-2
CASSQGQNYGYTF
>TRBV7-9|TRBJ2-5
CASSRYGGPGETQYF
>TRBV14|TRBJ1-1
CASSKRIRADTEAFF
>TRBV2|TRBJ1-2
CARSGTGGYTF
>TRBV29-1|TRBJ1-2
CSVGQSNYGYTF
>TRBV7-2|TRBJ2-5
CASSLTPANGETQYF
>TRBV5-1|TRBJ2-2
CASSFGTETGELFF
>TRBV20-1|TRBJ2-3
CSAQVEDTQYF
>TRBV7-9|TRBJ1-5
CASSLSDNQPQHF
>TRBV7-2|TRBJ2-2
CASSLTSWGELFF
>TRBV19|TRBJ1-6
CASSLLQSPLHF
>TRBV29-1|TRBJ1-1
CSVWTEMNTEAFF
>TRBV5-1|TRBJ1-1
CASSLEGMNTEAFF
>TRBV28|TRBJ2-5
CASSSLTRIGQETQYF
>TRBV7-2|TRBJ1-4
CASSPKIRTATNEKLFF
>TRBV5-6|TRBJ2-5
CASSLMGGTETQYF
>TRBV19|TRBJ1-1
CASTGTAESTEAFF
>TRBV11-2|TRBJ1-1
CASSSRPRNTEAFF
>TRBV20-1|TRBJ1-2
CSATGRGYTF
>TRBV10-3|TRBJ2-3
CATQRDTDTQYF
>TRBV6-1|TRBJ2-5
CASGRDQAVLETQYF
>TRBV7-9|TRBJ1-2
CASSLEVSRYGYTF
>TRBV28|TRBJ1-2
CASSLTGGFGYTF
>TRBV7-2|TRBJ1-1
CASSSDQREAFF
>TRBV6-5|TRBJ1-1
CASSYSSGTYEAFF
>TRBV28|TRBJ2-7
CASSPTVAYEQYF
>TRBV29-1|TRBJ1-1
CSVTGTMNTEAFF
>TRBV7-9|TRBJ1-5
CASSPRGADNQPQHF
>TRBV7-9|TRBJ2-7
CASSLGGDTGLSYEQYF